One T cell receptor beta chain is described in this entry. Specified time point: pretreatment peripheral blood. The sample is drawn from a study of PD-L1 blockade in urothelial cancer. Study details: Median T cell yield from blood was 141,255.

The V gene's germline CDR1 is SGHTA and CDR2 FQGNSA. This CDR3 spans 17 amino acids. Trimming left V 4 bases short and J 2 bases short, with 21 bases between. TCRdb's table, derived via immunoSEQ multiplex PCR, lists solely in-frame clones and lacks some. The profile shows around 60,000 clones, 80% to 85% of them singletons. The sample in question was PBMCs, obtained around atezolizumab (anti-PD-L1) treatment. The chain employs TRBV7-2 and TRBJ2-7, with a possible D match to TRBD1 (6 bases). The receptor was derived from a man between 65 and 85 years old with urothelial cancer. CDR3 DNA sequence: TGTGCCAGCAGCTACCCCGCCGGTGGGACACACCCCTACGAGCAGTACTTC. Its translation is CASSYPAGGTHPYEQYF.